The T cell receptor beta chain under discussion was sequenced for a study of blood T cell repertoires in COVID-19. Overall study context: The United States, Italy and Spain were the sources of the acute and convalescent COVID-19 samples. T cells, B-cell-depleted T cells, or PBMCs supplied cDNA or gDNA.

Source study methods: It was from reference gene primer amplification that nucleated cell counts were estimated. Libraries were prepared by immunoSEQ multiplex PCR; TCRdb keeps only in-frame clonotypes and omits some of them. V, J and clone size derive from that table, while D and trimming were established from the DNA sequence. The profile shows about 250,000 clones, roughly 80% of them singletons. Germline CDR1 reads MNHEY; CDR2 reads SVGEGT. After removal of 6 bases from V and 4 bases from J, the junction contained 5 bases not matched to a gene. This CDR3 has 14 amino acids. V is TRBV6-2 or TRBV6-3 and J is TRBJ1-5; 8 bases align to TRBD1. This receptor was obtained from a man between 50 and 59 years old with active or convalescent COVID-19. The sample taken for sequencing was peripheral blood. The CDR3 is CASSRGQENQPQHF. In DNA form, the CDR3 reads TGTGCCAGCAGCCGGGGACAGGAAAATCAGCCCCAGCATTTT.